This entry lists 20 T cell receptor beta chains sequenced from one sample in a study of beta chain features in type 1 diabetes. Expressed TCRB transcripts were sequenced, since all the RNA that had been isolated was reverse transcribed. Clones were read by immunoSEQ multiplex PCR, and TCRdb kept only the in-frame ones, dropping some. Here the sample spans more than 150,000 clones, 11% being singletons. The specimen sequenced was central memory CD4+ T cells from blood. Receptors were obtained from a man aged 18 to 30 in good health.

The chain links TRBV29-1 to TRBJ2-7; possible D gene TRBD1, 6 bases. The CDR3 is made up of 14 amino acids. The ends were cut back, 6 bases at V and 2 bases at J, with 17 bases in the middle. Per germline, CDR1 SQVTM and CDR2 ANQGSEA. This chain's CDR3 is CSVGTPVSPYEQYF. In DNA, the CDR3 is TGCAGCGTCGGGACACCCGTATCCCCCTACGAGCAGTACTTC.

This clone was seen only a few times. The rearrangement joins TRBV2 to TRBJ2-5, with TRBD2 matching 9 bases. This CDR3 has 13 residues. V trimming: 7 bases; J trimming: 7 bases; junction bases outside the gene matches: 7. Germline lookup yields CDR1 SNHLY and CDR2 FYNNEI. The CDR3 DNA is TGTGCCAGCAAGAGACTAGCGGCTGGGACCCAGTACTTC. Amino acids: CASKRLAAGTQYF.

In this sample, this clone turned up many times. V and J are TRBV28 and TRBJ2-5; 8 bases align to TRBD2. J lost 2 bases, V lost 4 bases, and 12 bases had no gene match. The CDR3 is 17 amino acids. In germline, CDR1 is MDHEN, CDR2 SYDVKM. The CDR3 DNA reads TGTGCCAGCAGTTCTTTCGGAAGCGGGAGAGGTCAAGAGACCCAGTACTTC. It translates to CASSSFGSGRGQETQYF.

This clone was seen only a few times. The genes are TRBV5-1 and TRBJ2-7, with D possibly being TRBD1 (5 bases). This CDR3 comprises 14 residues. Trimming took 0 bases from V and 1 from J, leaving 8 bases between them. Germline V CDR1 and CDR2: SGHRS, YFSETQ. As DNA, the CDR3 is TGCGCCAGCAGCTTGGACAGGCGATCCTACGAGCAGTACTTC. Its translation: CASSLDRRSYEQYF.

This clone was observed a few times. This chain connects TRBV30 to TRBJ1-5; D is undetermined. Germline V gives CDR1 GTSNPN, CDR2 SVGIG (reference sequence). The CDR3 covers 13 residues. V shed 0 bases and J shed 4 bases, with 7 bases lying between them. The CDR3 DNA reads TGTGCCTGGAGTGTTCAGAAAAATCAGCCCCAGCATTTT. Its translation is CAWSVQKNQPQHF.

The chain's CDR3 is CASSSDRGAQYF. The CDR3 region has the DNA TGTGCCAGCAGCTCGGACAGGGGAGCGCAGTATTTT. The chain is built from TRBV11-1 and TRBJ2-3, with 9 bases that match TRBD1. Germline V gene data show CDR1 as SGHAT and CDR2 as FQDESV (reference sequence). Germline trimming cut 4 bases from V and 10 bases from J; bases unmatched to any gene: 3. The CDR3 covers 12 residues.

This clone was seen a few times. The rearrangement uses TRBV18 and TRBJ2-1; a weak D match, TRBD2 (6 bases). Germline-derived CDR1 and CDR2 are KGHSH and LQKENI. The length of the CDR3 is 15 residues. The V and J ends lost 2 bases and 4 bases respectively, with 12 bases between them. The CDR3 loop is CASSPGIAEYNEQFF. In nucleotides, the CDR3 is TGTGCCAGCTCACCAGGGATAGCGGAGTACAATGAGCAGTTCTTC.

V gene TRBV10-3 combines with J gene TRBJ2-7, with D possibly matching TRBD1 (6 bases). V dropped 7 bases and J dropped 6 bases, with 16 bases sitting between them. Germline CDR1 ENHRY, CDR2 SYGVKD. The CDR3 extends over 13 amino acids. The CDR3 sequence: CAINRPGVFEQYF. CDR3 in DNA: TGTGCCATCAATCGGCCAGGGGTATTCGAGCAGTACTTC.

This clone was seen more than once but under ten times. This chain joins TRBV13 and TRBJ2-1, with TRBD1 matching over 9 bases. The CDR3 loop spans 15 amino acids. With V trimmed by 4 bases and J by 9 bases, 10 bases remained unmatched. Germline V CDR1 and CDR2: PRHDT, FYEKMQ (reference sequence). CDR3 amino acids: CASSWPGQGMAEQFF. DNA of the CDR3: TGTGCCAGCAGCTGGCCGGGACAGGGTATGGCTGAGCAGTTCTTC.

This chain links TRBV19 with TRBJ2-7, with D unclear. The germline V and J ends were trimmed by 7 bases and 3 bases, with 16 bases remaining between them. The germline V gene encodes CDR1 LNHDA and CDR2 SQIVND (reference sequence). This CDR3 is 14 amino acids long. The CDR3 nucleotides are TGTGCCAGTACCACAGAGTACTGGCTCTACGAGCAGTACTTC. It yields the protein CASTTEYWLYEQYF.

This clone occurred a few times. CDR3 bases: TGTGCCAGCAGCAATACAGGAGTCGAAAACATTCAGTACTTC. This encodes CASSNTGVENIQYF. The genes are TRBV5-6 and TRBJ2-4; TRBD1 might be the D (5 bases). The germline V gene encodes CDR1 SGHDT and CDR2 YYEEEE. V was clipped by 4 bases and J by 5 bases, with 13 bases between them. The CDR3 has 14 residues.

This clone has more than one count but fewer than ten. V and J are TRBV7-2 and TRBJ2-5; D is possibly TRBD1 or TRBD2 (5 bases each). The germline V gene has CDR1 SGHTA and CDR2 FQGNSA. Trimming cost V 1 base and J 5 bases, with 17 bases left between them. This CDR3 region has 16 residues. CDR3 nucleotides: TGTGCCAGCAGCTTAGGGGCCCGGGGCCGAGGGGAGACCCAGTACTTC. It codes for CASSLGARGRGETQYF. The whole variable domain, remainder taken from reference TRBV7-2 and TRBJ2-5, is GAGVSQSPSNKVTEKGKDVELRCDPISGHTALYWYRQSLGQGLEFLIYFQGNSAPDKSGLPSDRFSAERTGGSVSTLTIQRTQQEDSAVYLCASSLGARGRGETQYFGPGTRLLVL.

J is TRBJ2-2 and V is TRBV27; TRBD1 might be the D (5 bases). Trimming took off 5 bases at V and 1 base at J, with 17 bases between the two ends. Germline loops: CDR1 MNHEY, CDR2 SMNVEV (reference sequence). This CDR3 contains 17 residues. CDR3 sequence (DNA): TGTGCCAGCAGTCCTGACCCCAGGGCTTTGAACACCGGGGAGCTGTTTTTT. It encodes CASSPDPRALNTGELFF.

The V gene is TRBV29-1, the J gene TRBJ1-1; 8 bases are a match to TRBD1. The CDR3 has 12 residues. From germline, CDR1 is SQVTM and CDR2 ANQGSEA. Trimming removed 6 bases from V and 2 bases from J; junction bases left unmatched: 2. CDR3 region: CSVTGANTEAFF. CDR3 DNA sequence: TGCAGCGTGACAGGGGCTAACACTGAAGCTTTCTTT.

This clone has only a few counts. V gene TRBV9 combines with J gene TRBJ2-3; the D gene is possibly TRBD1 (6 bases). V was clipped by 2 bases and J by 1 base, with 8 bases between them. Germline CDR1 and CDR2: SGDLS and YYNGEE. This CDR3 has 14 amino acids. The CDR3 reads CASSVRQGTDTQYF. The CDR3 DNA sequence: TGTGCCAGCAGCGTCCGACAGGGCACAGATACGCAGTATTTT.

The table lists this clone with a few counts. This chain links TRBV5-1 with TRBJ1-6; 7 positions match TRBD1. Germline CDR1 is SGHRS and CDR2 is YFSETQ. V lost 0 bases and J lost 8; bases outside the gene matches: 2. The CDR3 is 14 residues long. CDR3 amino acids: CASSLAQGDSPLHF. The CDR3 nucleotides are TGCGCCAGCAGCTTGGCCCAGGGGGATTCACCCCTCCACTTT.

This clone was observed a handful of times. The rearrangement joins TRBV5-1 to TRBJ2-7; 9 bases line up with TRBD2. Losses at the gene ends were 0 bases for V and 4 bases for J; bases not matched to a gene: 8. Per germline, CDR1 SGHRS and CDR2 YFSETQ. The CDR3 spans 16 residues. CDR3: CASSLGLAGPRYEQYF. CDR3 sequence (DNA): TGCGCCAGCAGCTTGGGTCTAGCGGGACCTAGGTACGAGCAGTACTTC.

The J gene is TRBJ1-5, the V gene TRBV9; D is undetermined. The CDR3 is 14 residues long. Trimming removed 3 bases at V and 0 bases at J, with 7 bases between. Germline V lookup: CDR1 SGDLS, CDR2 YYNGEE. This CDR3 is CASSGTPSNQPQHF. The CDR3 nucleotides are TGTGCCAGCAGCGGCACACCTAGCAATCAGCCCCAGCATTTT.

This clone has more than one count but fewer than ten. Other DNA sequences within the sample encode an identical CDR3. The rearrangement joins TRBV7-2 to TRBJ2-5; TRBD1 might be the D (7 bases). Germline CDR1 and CDR2: SGHTA and FQGNSA. V was clipped by 0 bases and J by 5 bases, with 13 bases between them. The CDR3 extends over 15 amino acids. DNA for the CDR3: TGTGCCAGCAGCTTAGCGGGGCAGGGGGGTGAGACCCAGTACTTC. This gives the protein CASSLAGQGGETQYF.

This chain connects TRBV7-9 to TRBJ1-1, with D possibly matching TRBD1 (5 bases). The V gene's germline CDR1 is SEHNR and CDR2 FQNEAQ (reference sequence). V gave up 4 bases and J gave up 4 bases, with 10 bases separating them. The CDR3 sequence is 13 residues long. CDR3 in amino acids: CASSSAGGTEAFF. As DNA, the CDR3 is TGTGCCAGCAGCTCCGCCGGGGGCACTGAAGCTTTCTTT.